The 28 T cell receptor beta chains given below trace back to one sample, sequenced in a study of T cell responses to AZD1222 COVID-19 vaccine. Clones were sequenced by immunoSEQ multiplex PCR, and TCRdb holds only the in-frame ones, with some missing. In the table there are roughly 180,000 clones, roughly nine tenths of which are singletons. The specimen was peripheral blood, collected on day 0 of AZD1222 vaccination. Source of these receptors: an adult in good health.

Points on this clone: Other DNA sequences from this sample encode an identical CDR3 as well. The CDR3 nucleotides read TGCGCCAGCAGCTTGGGGCTGAACACTGAAGCTTTCTTT. It codes for CASSLGLNTEAFF. The chain joins TRBV5-1 to TRBJ1-1; unclear D gene. V was shortened by 0 bases and J by 0 bases, with 3 bases between the two germline ends. The CDR3 extends over 13 amino acids. In germline, CDR1 is SGHRS, CDR2 YFSETQ. The full variable domain, with the rest looked up from reference TRBV5-1 and TRBJ1-1, is KAGVTQTPRYLIKTRGQQVTLSCSPISGHRSVSWYQQTPGQGLQFLFEYFSETQRNKGNFPGRFSGRQFSNSRSEMNVSTLELGDSALYLCASSLGLNTEAFFGQGTRLTVV.

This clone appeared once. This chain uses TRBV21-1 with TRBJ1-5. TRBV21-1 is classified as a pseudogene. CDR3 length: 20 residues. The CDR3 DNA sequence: TGTGCCAGCAGCAAAGAGTCCCCGCCGTCTGGGGAGGCCCTCAATCAGCCCCAGCATTTT. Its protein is CASSKESPPSGEALNQPQHF.

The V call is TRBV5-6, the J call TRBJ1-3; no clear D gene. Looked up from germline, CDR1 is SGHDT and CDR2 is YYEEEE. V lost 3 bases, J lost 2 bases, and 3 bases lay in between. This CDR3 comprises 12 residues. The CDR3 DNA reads TGTGCCAGCAGCTCGGCTGGAAACACCATATATTTT. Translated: CASSSAGNTIYF.

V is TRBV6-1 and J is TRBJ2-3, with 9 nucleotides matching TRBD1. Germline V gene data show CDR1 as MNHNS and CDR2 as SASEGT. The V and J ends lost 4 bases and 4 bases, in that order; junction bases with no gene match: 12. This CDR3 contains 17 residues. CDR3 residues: CASSAGTGKRSADTQYF. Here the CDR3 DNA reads TGTGCCAGCAGTGCCGGGACAGGGAAACGCAGCGCAGATACGCAGTATTTT.

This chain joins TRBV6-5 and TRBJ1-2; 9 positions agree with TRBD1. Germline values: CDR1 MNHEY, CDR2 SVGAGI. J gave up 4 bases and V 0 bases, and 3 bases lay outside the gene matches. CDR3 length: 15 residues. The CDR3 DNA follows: TGTGCCAGCAGTTACTCGGGACAGGGCTCCTATGGCTACACCTTC. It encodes CASSYSGQGSYGYTF.

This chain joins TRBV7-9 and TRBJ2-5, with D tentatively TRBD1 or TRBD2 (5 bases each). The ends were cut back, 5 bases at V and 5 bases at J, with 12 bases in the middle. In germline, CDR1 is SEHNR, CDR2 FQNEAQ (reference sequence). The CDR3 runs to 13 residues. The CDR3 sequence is CASSDHWGETQYF. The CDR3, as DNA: TGTGCCAGCAGCGACCATTGGGGGGAGACCCAGTACTTC.

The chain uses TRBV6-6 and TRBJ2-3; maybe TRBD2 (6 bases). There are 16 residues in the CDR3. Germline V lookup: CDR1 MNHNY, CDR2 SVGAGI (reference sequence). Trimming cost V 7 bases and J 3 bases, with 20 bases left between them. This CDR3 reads CASTTPVGGRTDTQYF. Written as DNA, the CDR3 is TGTGCCAGCACCACGCCCGTCGGGGGTAGGACAGATACGCAGTATTTT.

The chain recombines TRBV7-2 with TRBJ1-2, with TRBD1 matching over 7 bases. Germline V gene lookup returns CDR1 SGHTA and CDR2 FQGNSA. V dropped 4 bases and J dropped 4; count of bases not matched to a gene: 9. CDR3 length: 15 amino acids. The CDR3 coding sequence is TGTGCCAGCAGCTCCGGACAGGAGATTTTCTATGGCTACACCTTC. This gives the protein CASSSGQEIFYGYTF.

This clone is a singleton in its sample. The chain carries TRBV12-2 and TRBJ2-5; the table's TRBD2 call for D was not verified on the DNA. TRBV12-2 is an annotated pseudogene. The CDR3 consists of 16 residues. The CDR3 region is CASRFSGGTERETQYF. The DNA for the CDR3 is TGTGCAAGTCGCTTCAGTGGTGGGACTGAGAGGGAGACCCAGTACTTC.

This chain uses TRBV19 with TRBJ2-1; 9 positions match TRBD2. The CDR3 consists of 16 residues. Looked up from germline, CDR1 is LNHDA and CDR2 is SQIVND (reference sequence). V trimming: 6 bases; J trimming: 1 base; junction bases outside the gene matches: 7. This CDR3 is CASSPTSGKSYNEQFF. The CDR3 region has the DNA TGTGCCAGTAGCCCGACTAGCGGAAAATCCTACAATGAGCAGTTCTTC.

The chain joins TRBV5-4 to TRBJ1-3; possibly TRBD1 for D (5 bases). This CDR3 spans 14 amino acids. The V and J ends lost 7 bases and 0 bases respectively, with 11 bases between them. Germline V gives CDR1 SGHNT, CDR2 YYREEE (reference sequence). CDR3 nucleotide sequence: TGTGCCAGCGGCCGGGACGGCTCTGGAAACACCATATATTTT. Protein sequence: CASGRDGSGNTIYF.

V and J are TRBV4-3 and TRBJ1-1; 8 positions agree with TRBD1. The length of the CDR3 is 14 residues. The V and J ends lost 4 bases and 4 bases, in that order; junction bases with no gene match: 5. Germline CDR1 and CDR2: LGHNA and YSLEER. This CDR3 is CASSLRQGITEAFF. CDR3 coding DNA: TGCGCCAGCAGCCTCCGACAGGGGATCACTGAAGCTTTCTTT.

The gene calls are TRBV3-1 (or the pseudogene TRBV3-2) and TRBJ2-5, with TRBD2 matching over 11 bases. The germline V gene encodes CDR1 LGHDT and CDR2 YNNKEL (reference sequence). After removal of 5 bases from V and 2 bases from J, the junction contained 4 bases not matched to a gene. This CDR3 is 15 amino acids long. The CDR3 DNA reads TGTGCCAGCAGCTCTCGACTAGCGGGGCAAGAGACCCAGTACTTC. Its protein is CASSSRLAGQETQYF.

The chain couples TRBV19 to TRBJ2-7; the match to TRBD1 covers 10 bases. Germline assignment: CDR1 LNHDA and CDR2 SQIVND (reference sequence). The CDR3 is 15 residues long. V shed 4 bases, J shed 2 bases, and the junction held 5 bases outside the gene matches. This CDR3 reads CASSTQTGGTYEQYF. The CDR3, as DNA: TGTGCCAGTAGTACGCAGACAGGGGGCACCTACGAGCAGTACTTC.

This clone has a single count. As DNA, the CDR3 is TGTGCCAGCAGTTTAGGGACCCGCTCCTACAATGAGCAGTTCTTC. Amino acids: CASSLGTRSYNEQFF. V and J are TRBV27 and TRBJ2-1; possibly TRBD1 or TRBD2 for D (5 bases each). The CDR3 totals 15 residues. V was pared by 2 bases and J by 0 bases, with 8 bases between. Germline CDR1 is MNHEY and CDR2 is SMNVEV (reference sequence).

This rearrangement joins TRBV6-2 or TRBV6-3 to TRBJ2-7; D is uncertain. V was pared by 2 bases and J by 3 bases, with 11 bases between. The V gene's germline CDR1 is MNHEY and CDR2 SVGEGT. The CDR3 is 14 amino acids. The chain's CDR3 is CASSYRTAIYEQYF. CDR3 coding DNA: TGTGCCAGCAGTTACCGTACAGCTATCTACGAGCAGTACTTC.

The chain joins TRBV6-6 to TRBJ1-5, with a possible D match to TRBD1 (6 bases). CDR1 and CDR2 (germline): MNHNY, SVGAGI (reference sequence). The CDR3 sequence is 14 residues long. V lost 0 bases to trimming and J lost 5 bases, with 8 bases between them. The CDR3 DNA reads TGTGCCAGCAGTTACTCGGCAGGGGATCAGCCCCAGCATTTT. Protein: CASSYSAGDQPQHF.

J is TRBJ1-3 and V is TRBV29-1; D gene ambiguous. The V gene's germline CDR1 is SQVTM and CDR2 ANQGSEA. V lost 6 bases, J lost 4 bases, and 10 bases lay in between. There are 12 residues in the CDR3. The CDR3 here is CSVQKGGNTIYF. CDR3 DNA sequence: TGCAGCGTCCAAAAGGGAGGAAACACCATATATTTT.

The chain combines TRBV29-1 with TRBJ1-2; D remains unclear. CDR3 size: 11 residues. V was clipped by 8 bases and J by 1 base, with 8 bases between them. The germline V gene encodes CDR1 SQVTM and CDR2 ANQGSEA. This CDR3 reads CSSSDNYGYTF. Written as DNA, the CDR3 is TGCAGCTCCTCCGATAACTATGGCTACACCTTC.

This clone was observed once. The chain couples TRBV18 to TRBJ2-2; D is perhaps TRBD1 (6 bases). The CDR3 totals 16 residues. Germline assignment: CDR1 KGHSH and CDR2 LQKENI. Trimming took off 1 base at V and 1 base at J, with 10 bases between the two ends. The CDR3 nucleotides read TGTGCCAGCTCACCACGCACAGGGCGGAACACCGGGGAGCTGTTTTTT. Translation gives CASSPRTGRNTGELFF.

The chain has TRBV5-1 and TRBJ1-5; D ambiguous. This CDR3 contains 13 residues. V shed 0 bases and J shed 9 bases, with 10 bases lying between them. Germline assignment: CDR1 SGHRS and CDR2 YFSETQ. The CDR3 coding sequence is TGCGCCAGCAGCTTGGACAGTAAGGGGCCCCAGCATTTT. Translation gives CASSLDSKGPQHF.

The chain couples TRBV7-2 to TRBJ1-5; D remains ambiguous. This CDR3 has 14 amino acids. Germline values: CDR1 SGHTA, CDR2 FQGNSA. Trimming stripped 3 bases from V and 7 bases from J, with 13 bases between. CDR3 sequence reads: CASSLVPEGQPQHF. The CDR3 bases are TGTGCCAGCAGCTTGGTCCCGGAAGGACAGCCCCAGCATTTT.

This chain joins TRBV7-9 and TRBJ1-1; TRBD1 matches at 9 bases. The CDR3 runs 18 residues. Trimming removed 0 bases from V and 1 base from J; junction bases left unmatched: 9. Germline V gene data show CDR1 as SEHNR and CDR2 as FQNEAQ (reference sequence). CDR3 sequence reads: CASSLATGTGSKNTEAFF. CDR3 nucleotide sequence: TGTGCCAGCAGCTTAGCCACCGGGACAGGGAGTAAGAACACTGAAGCTTTCTTT.

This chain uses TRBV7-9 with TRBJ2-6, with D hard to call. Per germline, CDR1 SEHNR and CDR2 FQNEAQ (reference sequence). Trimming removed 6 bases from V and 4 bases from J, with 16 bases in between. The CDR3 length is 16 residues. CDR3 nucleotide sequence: TGTGCCAGCAGTTTGAACGTCCTAGGGGGGGCCAACGTCCTGACTTTC. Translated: CASSLNVLGGANVLTF.

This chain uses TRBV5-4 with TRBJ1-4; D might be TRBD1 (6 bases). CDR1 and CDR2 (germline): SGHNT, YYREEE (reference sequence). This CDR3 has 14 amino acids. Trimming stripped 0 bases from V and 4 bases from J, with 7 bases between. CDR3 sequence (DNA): TGTGCCAGCAGCTTGGAAGGGGGTAATGAAAAACTGTTTTTT. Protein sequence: CASSLEGGNEKLFF. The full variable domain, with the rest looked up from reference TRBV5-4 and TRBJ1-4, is ETGVTQSPTHLIKTRGQQVTLRCSSQSGHNTVSWYQQALGQGPQFIFQYYREEENGRGNFPPRFSGLQFPNYSSELNVNALELDDSALYLCASSLEGGNEKLFFGSGTQLSVL.

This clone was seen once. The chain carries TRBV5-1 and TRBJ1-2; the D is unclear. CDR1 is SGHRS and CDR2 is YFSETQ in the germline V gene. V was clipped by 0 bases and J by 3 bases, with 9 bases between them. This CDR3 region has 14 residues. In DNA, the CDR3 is TGCGCCAGCAGCTTGGAGTCGGCCGACTATGGCTACACCTTC. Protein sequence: CASSLESADYGYTF.

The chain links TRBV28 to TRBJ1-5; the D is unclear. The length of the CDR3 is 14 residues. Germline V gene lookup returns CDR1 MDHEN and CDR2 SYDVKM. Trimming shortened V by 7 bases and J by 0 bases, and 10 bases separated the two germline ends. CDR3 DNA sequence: TGTGCCAGCATTAGTAGTTATAGCAATCAGCCCCAGCATTTT. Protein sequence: CASISSYSNQPQHF.

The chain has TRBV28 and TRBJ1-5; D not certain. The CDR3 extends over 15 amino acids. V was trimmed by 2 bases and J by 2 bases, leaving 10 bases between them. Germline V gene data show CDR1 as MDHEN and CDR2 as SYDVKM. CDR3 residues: CASSLGHMGNQPQHF. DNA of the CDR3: TGTGCCAGCAGTTTAGGTCATATGGGCAATCAGCCCCAGCATTTT.